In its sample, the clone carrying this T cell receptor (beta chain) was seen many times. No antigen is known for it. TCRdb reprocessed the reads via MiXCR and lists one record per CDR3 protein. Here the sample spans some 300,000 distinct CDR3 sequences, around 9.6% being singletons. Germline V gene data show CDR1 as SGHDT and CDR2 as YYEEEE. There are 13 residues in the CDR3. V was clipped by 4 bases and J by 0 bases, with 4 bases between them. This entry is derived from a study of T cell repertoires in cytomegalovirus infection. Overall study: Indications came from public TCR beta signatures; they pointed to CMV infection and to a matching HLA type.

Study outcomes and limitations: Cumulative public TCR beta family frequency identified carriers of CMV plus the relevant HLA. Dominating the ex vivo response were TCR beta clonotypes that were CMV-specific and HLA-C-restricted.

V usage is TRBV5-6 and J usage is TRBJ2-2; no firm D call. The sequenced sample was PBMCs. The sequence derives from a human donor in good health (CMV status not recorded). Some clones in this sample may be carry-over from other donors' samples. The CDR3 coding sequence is TGTGCCAGCAGCGGGACGAACACCGGGGAGCTGTTTTTT. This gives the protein CASSGTNTGELFF.